This T cell receptor (beta chain) was recovered during a study of T cell responses to AZD1222 COVID-19 vaccine. Study-level points and caveats: Donors, mostly white British, included more females; clonal diversity was possibly underestimated. Among vaccine-associated CD4 TCRs, coverage spanned spike, with dominance at 160-218 and 743-854.

This clone was found once. Its antigen remains unidentified. Assay: immunoSEQ multiplex PCR; the TCRdb copy retains only in-frame clones and omits some. The table shows roughly 84,000 clones, with 87% occurring only once. Trimming at V came to 3 bases and at J to 2 bases, leaving 6 bases not matched to a gene. Germline-derived CDR1 and CDR2 are KGHSY and FQNENV. The CDR3 runs to 16 residues. The sample consisted of peripheral blood, taken 28 days after the second AZD1222 dose. The chain has TRBV16 and TRBJ1-4; 7 nucleotides agree with TRBD1. The source is an adult who received the AZD1222 COVID-19 vaccine. The CDR3 is CASSHWGDSTNEKLFF. In nucleotides, the CDR3 is TGTGCCAGCAGCCATTGGGGGGACAGTACTAATGAAAAACTGTTTTTT.